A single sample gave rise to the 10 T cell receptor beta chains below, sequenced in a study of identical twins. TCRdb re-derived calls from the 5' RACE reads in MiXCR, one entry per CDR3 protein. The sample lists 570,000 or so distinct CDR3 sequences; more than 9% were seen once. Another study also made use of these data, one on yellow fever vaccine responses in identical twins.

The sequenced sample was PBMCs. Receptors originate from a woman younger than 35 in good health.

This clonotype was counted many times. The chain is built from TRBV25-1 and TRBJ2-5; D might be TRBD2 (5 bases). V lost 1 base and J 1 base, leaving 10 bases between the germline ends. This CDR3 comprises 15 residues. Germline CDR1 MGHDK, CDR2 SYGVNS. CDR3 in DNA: TGTGCCAGCAGTGAATTAACGGACTTCCAAGAGACCCAGTACTTC. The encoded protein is CASSELTDFQETQYF.

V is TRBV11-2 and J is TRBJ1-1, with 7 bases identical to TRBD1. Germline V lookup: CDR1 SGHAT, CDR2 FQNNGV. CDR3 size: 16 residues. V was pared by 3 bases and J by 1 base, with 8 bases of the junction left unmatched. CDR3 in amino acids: CASSFRWTGQNTEAFF. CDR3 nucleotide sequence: TGTGCCAGCAGCTTCCGGTGGACAGGACAGAACACTGAAGCTTTCTTT. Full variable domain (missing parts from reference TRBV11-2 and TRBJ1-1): EAGVAQSPRYKIIEKRQSVAFWCNPISGHATLYWYQQILGQGPKLLIQFQNNGVVDDSQLPKDRFSAERLKGVDSTLKIQPAKLEDSAVYLCASSFRWTGQNTEAFFGQGTRLTVV.

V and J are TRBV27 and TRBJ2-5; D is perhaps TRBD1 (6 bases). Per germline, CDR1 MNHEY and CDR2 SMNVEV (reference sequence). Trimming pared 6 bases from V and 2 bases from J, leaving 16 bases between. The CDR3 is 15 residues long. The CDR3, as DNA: TGTGCCAGCAGCATAACAGGGTTTTCACAAGAGACCCAGTACTTC. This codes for CASSITGFSQETQYF.

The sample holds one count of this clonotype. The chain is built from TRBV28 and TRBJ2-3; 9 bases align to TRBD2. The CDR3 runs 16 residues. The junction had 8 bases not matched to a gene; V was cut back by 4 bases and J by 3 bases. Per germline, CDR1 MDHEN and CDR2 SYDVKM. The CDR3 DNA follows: TGTGCCAGCAGTTACGTGAGGACTAGCGTGACAGATACGCAGTATTTT. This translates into CASSYVRTSVTDTQYF.

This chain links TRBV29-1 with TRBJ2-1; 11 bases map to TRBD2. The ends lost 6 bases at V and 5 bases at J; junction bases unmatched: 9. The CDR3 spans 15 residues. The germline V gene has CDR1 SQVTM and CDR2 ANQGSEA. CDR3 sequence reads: CSVTIAGGNNNEQFF. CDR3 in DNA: TGCAGCGTGACTATAGCGGGAGGGAATAACAATGAGCAGTTCTTC.

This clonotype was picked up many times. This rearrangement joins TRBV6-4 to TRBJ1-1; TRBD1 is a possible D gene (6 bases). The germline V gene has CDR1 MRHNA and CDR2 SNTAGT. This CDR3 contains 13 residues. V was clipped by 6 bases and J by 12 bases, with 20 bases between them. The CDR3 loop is CASSEIGQPATFF. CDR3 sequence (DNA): TGTGCCAGCAGCGAAATAGGACAGCCGGCTACTTTCTTT.

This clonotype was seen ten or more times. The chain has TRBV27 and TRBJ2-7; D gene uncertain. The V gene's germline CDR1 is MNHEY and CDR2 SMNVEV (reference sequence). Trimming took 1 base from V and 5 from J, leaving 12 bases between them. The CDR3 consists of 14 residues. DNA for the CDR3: TGTGCCAGCAGTTTATTAGGGCATTTTAACGAGCAGTACTTC. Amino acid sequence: CASSLLGHFNEQYF.

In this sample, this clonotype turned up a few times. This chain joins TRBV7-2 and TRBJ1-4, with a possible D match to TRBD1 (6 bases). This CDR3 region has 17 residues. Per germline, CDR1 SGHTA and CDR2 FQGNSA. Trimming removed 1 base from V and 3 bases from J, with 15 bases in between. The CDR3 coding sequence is TGTGCCAGCAGCTTAGGGGCCAGGGGAGGACCTAATGAAAAACTGTTTTTT. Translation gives CASSLGARGGPNEKLFF.

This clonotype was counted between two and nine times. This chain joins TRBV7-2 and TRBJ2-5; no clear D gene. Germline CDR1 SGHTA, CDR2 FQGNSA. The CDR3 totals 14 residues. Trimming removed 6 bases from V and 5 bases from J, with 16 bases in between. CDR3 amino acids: CASRTPSDLETQYF. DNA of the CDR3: TGTGCCAGCAGGACTCCCAGTGATCTGGAGACCCAGTACTTC.

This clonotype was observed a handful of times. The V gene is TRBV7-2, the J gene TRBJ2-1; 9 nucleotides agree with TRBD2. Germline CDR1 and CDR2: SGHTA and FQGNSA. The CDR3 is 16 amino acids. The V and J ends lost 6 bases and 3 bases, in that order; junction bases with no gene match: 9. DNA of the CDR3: TGTGCCAGCAGATCTGCGGGGCGGGGGGGCTACAATGAGCAGTTCTTC. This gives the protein CASRSAGRGGYNEQFF.